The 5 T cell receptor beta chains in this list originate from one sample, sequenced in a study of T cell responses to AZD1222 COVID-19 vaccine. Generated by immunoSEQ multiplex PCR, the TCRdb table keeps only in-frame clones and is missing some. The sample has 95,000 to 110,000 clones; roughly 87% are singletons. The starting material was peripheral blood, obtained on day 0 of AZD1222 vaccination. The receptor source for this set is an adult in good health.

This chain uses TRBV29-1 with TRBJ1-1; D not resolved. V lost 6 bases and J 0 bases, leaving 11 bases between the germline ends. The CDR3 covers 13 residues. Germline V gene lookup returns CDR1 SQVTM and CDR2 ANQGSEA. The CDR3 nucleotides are TGCAGCGTCCGACACCGGATGAACACTGAAGCTTTCTTT. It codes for CSVRHRMNTEAFF.

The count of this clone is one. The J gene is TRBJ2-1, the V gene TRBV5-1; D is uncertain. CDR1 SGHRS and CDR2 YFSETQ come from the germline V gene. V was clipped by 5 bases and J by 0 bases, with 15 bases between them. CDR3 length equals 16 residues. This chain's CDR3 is CASRNWGSSSYNEQFF. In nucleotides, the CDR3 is TGCGCCAGCAGGAACTGGGGATCGAGCTCCTACAATGAGCAGTTCTTC. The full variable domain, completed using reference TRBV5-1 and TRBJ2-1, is KAGVTQTPRYLIKTRGQQVTLSCSPISGHRSVSWYQQTPGQGLQFLFEYFSETQRNKGNFPGRFSGRQFSNSRSEMNVSTLELGDSALYLCASRNWGSSSYNEQFFGPGTRLTVL.

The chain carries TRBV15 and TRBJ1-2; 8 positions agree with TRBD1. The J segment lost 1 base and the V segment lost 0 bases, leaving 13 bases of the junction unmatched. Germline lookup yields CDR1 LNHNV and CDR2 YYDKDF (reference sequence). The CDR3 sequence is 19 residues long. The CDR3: CATSRDYGTGAQHNYGYTF. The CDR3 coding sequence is TGTGCCACCAGCAGAGATTATGGGACAGGCGCCCAACATAACTATGGCTACACCTTC.

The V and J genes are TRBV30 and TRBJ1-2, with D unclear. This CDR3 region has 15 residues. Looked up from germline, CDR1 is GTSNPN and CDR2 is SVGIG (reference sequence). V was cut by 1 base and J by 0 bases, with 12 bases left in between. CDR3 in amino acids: CAWSEAGMANYGYTF. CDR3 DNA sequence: TGTGCCTGGAGTGAGGCCGGGATGGCTAACTATGGCTACACCTTC.

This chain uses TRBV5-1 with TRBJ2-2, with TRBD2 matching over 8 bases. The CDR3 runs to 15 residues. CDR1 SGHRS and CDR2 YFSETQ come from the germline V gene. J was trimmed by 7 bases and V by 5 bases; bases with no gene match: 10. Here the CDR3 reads CASRGVAGTVGELFF. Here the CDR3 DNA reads TGCGCCAGCAGAGGAGTAGCGGGGACTGTCGGGGAGCTGTTTTTT. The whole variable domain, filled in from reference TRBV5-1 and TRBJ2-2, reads KAGVTQTPRYLIKTRGQQVTLSCSPISGHRSVSWYQQTPGQGLQFLFEYFSETQRNKGNFPGRFSGRQFSNSRSEMNVSTLELGDSALYLCASRGVAGTVGELFFGEGSRLTVL.